Presented here are 5 T cell receptor beta chains from one specimen sequenced in a study of shared clonotypes between healthy human individuals. TCRdb keeps only in-frame clones here, not all; method: immunoSEQ multiplex PCR. The sample includes about 2 million clones, roughly 94% of them seen just once. The sample was naive CD4+ T cells sorted from blood. Subset defined: CD45RA+ positively selected. These receptors were taken from a man between 18 and 29 years old in good health.

The chain has TRBV5-5 and TRBJ1-1; D call uncertain. Germline loops: CDR1 SGHKS, CDR2 YYEKEE (reference sequence). There are 17 residues in the CDR3. Between the trimmed V and J ends, which lost 2 bases and 5 bases, there was a span of 22 bases. The CDR3 sequence: CASSFEGLGALGTEAFF. CDR3 DNA sequence: TGTGCCAGCAGCTTTGAGGGTTTGGGAGCCTTGGGGACTGAAGCTTTCTTT.

The chain joins TRBV5-4 to TRBJ2-1, with 13 bases matching TRBD2. The trim removed 1 base at V and 3 bases at J, leaving 4 bases unmatched. Per germline, CDR1 SGHNT and CDR2 YYREEE (reference sequence). The CDR3 spans 17 residues. The CDR3 DNA is TGTGCCAGCAGCTTGTTTAGGACTAGCGGGGGCTACAATGAGCAGTTCTTC. Its protein product is CASSLFRTSGGYNEQFF.

This clone was counted ten times or more. V gene TRBV5-4 combines with J gene TRBJ2-2, with 8 bases lining up with TRBD2. From germline, CDR1 is SGHNT and CDR2 YYREEE (reference sequence). This CDR3 comprises 17 residues. J gave up 3 bases and V 1 base, and 8 bases lay outside the gene matches. The CDR3 region is CASSLNPRAGDTGELFF. The CDR3 bases are TGTGCCAGCAGCTTGAATCCCCGAGCGGGGGACACCGGGGAGCTGTTTTTT.

V and J are TRBV2 and TRBJ1-1; 10 nucleotides match TRBD1. CDR1 is SNHLY and CDR2 is FYNNEI in the germline V gene. The CDR3 extends over 15 amino acids. The ends lost 4 bases at V and 5 bases at J; junction bases unmatched: 7. CDR3 nucleotide sequence: TGTGCCAGCAGTGCGGACAGGGGGAGTGGGACTGAAGCTTTCTTT. Its translation: CASSADRGSGTEAFF.

The CDR3 DNA sequence: TGCGCCAGCAGCTCGGGACTAGCTACCAGTGAGCAGTACTTC. Its protein is CASSSGLATSEQYF. The rearrangement links TRBV5-1 to TRBJ2-7, with 9 bases identical to TRBD2. V dropped 3 bases and J dropped 7; count of bases not matched to a gene: 8. Per the germline V gene, CDR1 is SGHRS and CDR2 is YFSETQ. The CDR3 is 14 amino acids.